This entry is about one T cell receptor beta chain. Its antigen remains unidentified. Base qualities are missing; no much larger clone stands one base away. The data were obtained in a study of cytomegalovirus exposure and HLA in healthy donors listed by TCRdb under 2017. Background for the entire study: In an earlier analysis of under 750 of the donors, 276 Gb of sequence data and 100 million or so unique TCR beta sequences from 150 million to 200 million T cells were reported. All discovery cohort repertoires had been generated on a single sequencing platform. Of the roughly 430 genotyped donors, roughly 80% fell in the genetic ancestry cluster associated with self-reported Caucasian donors. The study combined high-throughput TCR immunosequencing, statistical association of individual TCRs with disease status, and machine learning to predict cytomegalovirus infection status. Both class I and class II loci were covered by HLA typing, at four-digit resolution. Besides the first cohort of around 670 subjects, a separate validation cohort made up of roughly 130 different subjects was used. An earlier analysis of some 600 of the donors applied high-throughput TCR beta sequencing to assess whether each TCR beta V gene segment acted as functional or pseudogenic. An early release covering roughly 600 HLA-typed donors comprised roughly 300 gigabases of sequencing data and some 79 million unique TCR sequences. To study patterns of TCR occurrence, a later analysis re-analyzed previously published TCR beta repertoires from around 670 donors and added high-resolution HLA genotyping. Typing coverage varied by locus: about 629-640 donors for A, B, C, DRB1 and DQB1; approximately 500 for DQA1; around 610 for DPA1; some 470 for DPB1. Genome-wide SNP genotypes for about 65% of the 666 donors were used in a later genetic analysis, which treated that subset as a discovery cohort. In the later analysis, no new phenotypic data were used to find candidate immune exposures; instead, reliance was placed on TCR beta sequences and their occurrence across donors. Donor age, sex, ethnicity and CMV serostatus were collected together with the repertoire data. Roughly five DR-DQ haplotypes were treated as single units for association and clustering because of strong linkage in the cohort. Across approximately 420 genotyped donors of the cohort, an average of roughly 200,000 unique TCR beta nucleotide sequences per donor were sequenced, and roughly 20% of those sequences were non-productive. The study aimed to test whether signatures of past pathogen exposure could be identified by cataloging public T cell receptors. Using immunosequencing, the study profiled T cell repertoires from around 670 subjects and related those repertoires to cytomegalovirus serostatus. The full study reports these points: In vitro tests confirmed that a few of the cytomegalovirus-associated TCR beta chains recognize cytomegalovirus antigens. According to a later analysis, TCR association rates differed among HLA loci, with DRB1 alleles showing the most associated TCRs and HLA-C alleles showing the fewest. The classifier was reported to diagnose cytomegalovirus status with high specificity and sensitivity in both the original and validation cohorts. In an earlier analysis of 587 of the donors, most TCR beta V segments appeared in productive rearrangements about 87% or about 30% of the time, broadly matching IMGT annotations. Immune exposure information for the cohort was limited to CMV serostatus. A cluster of highly shared sequence variants was judged likely to be a technical artifact of the sequencing pipeline. In this cohort, only TCR beta chains were sequenced, and detectable features were limited by the absence of alpha or paired-chain data. Strong co-occurrence of HLA alleles, especially DR and DQ, made assigning TCR associations to individual alleles difficult. In a later analysis, some 17,000 TCR beta sequences were associated with specific HLA alleles at a false discovery rate of 0.05. It was suggested by the authors that the approach could potentially be generalized to other disease states and immunological phenotypes. Several of the top co-occurrence clusters appeared to be linked to parvovirus B19, influenza, CMV and Epstein-Barr virus, according to a later analysis. The study listed 150 to 200 TCR beta chains as associated with cytomegalovirus. The presence/absence analyses assumed that sequencing depth was roughly uniform across donors, and that assumption may not be true. Correlated functional status among segregating V segments might be attributable to linkage disequilibrium, but an unknown experimental factor could not be ruled out. A later genetic analysis reported fewer N-insertions in productive TCRs among donors in an Asian-associated ancestry cluster than the roughly 700-donor mean. A later genetic analysis associated a missense DCLRE1C variant with V-gene and J-gene trimming of TCR beta chains, and an independent cohort replicated the association. A later analysis found that most CMV-associated TCR beta chains appeared HLA-restricted, with HLA associations seemingly driven largely by CMV exposure. HLA typing was unavailable for some donors at each locus, so association tests used only the typed subset. Some 15 rarely observed V segments, including chromosome 9 orphons, were excluded from the earlier analysis of about 500 of the donors because counts were too low. Compared with equally common non-associated chains, HLA-associated TCR beta chains in a later analysis were more clonally expanded and had lower generation probabilities. Most TCR sequences were observed very rarely across donors, whereas some public TCRs were present in many individuals. The 87-base-pair reads could not distinguish some IMGT-functional V segments, including TRBV6-2 and TRBV6-3, so those segments were excluded. A further reported finding was that TCR beta sequences accurately predicted the HLA-A and HLA-B alleles for most subjects in the first cohort.

The library was obtained by the immunoSEQ multiplex PCR assay. The multiplex PCR relied on a mix of 60 forward primers for TCR Vbeta segments and 13 reverse primers for TCR Jbeta segments. Amplification of the CDR3 region of rearranged TCR beta genes was performed with a multiplex PCR assay on genomic DNA. On the Illumina HiSeq System, the amplified TCR beta libraries were sequenced as 87-base-pair reads. On the study's bioinformatics: A later analysis counted approximately 74 million unique TCR beta chains across the roughly 700 repertoires, and approximately 11 million of these chains were shared by at least two donors. Raw reads were error-corrected and collapsed into unique sequences by a nearest-neighbor algorithm in which closely related sequences were merged to remove PCR and sequencing errors. CDR3 sequences were aligned to IMGT reference sequences to assign V, D and J gene segments. For a sequence to be retained, at least a six-nucleotide match to both a V gene segment and a J gene segment was required. A rearrangement was called productive if the CDR3 had no stop codons and remained in frame with V and J, and every other rearrangement was called non-productive. Following IMGT convention, CDR3 was defined as the stretch from the second conserved V-encoded cysteine up to the conserved J-encoded phenylalanine. Sequences without an unambiguous match to a single V gene segment were excluded from the earlier analysis of about 630 of the donors. In an earlier analysis of 587 of the donors, V segments were called functional above 56.7% productive rearrangements and were called segregating when the between-donor standard deviation exceeded 5%. To diagnose cytomegalovirus status from the catalog of TCR beta chain sequences, a statistical classification framework was built. A later analysis assigned V and J genes by comparing TCR nucleotide sequences with IMGT/GENE-DB human TR gene sequences. Using the TCRdist pipeline, a later analysis assigned CDR3 sequences along with most-parsimonious VDJ recombination scenarios. A later analysis defined each TCR beta chain by its CDR3 amino acid sequence plus V-gene family, and excluded reads lacking a unique V-gene family. As a way to deal with suspected cross-contamination and a sequencing artifact, a later analysis dropped 640 or so nucleotide sequences that were highly shared and had low generation probability. In a later analysis, a clonal expansion index for each public chain was calculated from normalized within-repertoire ranks of inferred template counts. Generation probabilities in a later analysis came from a VDJ recombination model fitted to out-of-frame rearrangements, and those results were checked against IGoR. A later analysis scored TCR-TCR, TCR-HLA and TCR-CMV co-occurrence with hypergeometric tests, applying a repertoire-size bias correction to TCR pairs. In a later analysis, false discovery rates were estimated by permuting HLA or CMV assignments 20 times. In a later analysis, co-occurring TCRs were grouped with DBSCAN, and TCRdist sequence similarity was added when clustering was performed within HLA-allele-positive subsets. Co-occurrence clustering excluded repertoires with fewer than 30,000 or more than 120,000 public chains, plus five with anomalous nucleotide sharing. The clones in this table, taken by TCRdb from immuneACCESS, are in-frame only. Not every clone is retained; where verified, under half of the shortfall comes from an unresolved V gene, and the cause of the rest is unknown. V and J calls and clone size follow that table, whereas D and trimming were derived from the DNA. This sample holds some 120,000 clones; approximately 69% were observed only once. Clones ranked in the top ten supply approximately 7% of the sample.

In total, 666 healthy bone marrow donors made up the cohort. All cohort members were sampled while nominally healthy, although unrecorded immune exposures were likely present. The donor was CMV seropositive and belonged to the group of over 250 seropositive cohort members. Each donor provided a peripheral blood sample, and peripheral blood mononuclear cells were used for TCR beta sequencing. Genomic DNA extraction from the blood cell samples was performed with the Qiagen DNeasy Blood Extraction Kit. The junction shows trimming of 2 bases on V and 6 bases on J, plus 5 bases between the germline ends. From cysteine to phenylalanine, the CDR3 is 11 amino acids long. Of all the DNA, just the CDR3 is kept, 33 bases in frame from base 1. Reading the germline V gene gives CDR1 SGHRS and CDR2 YFSETQ.

The sequencing sample was made of PBMCs. This clonotype originated in a man aged 40-49 years in good health and CMV-seropositive. The chain uses TRBV5-1 and TRBJ1-2, with no confident D gene call. For the CDR3, the sequence is CASSFGDGYTF. The DNA sequence is TGCGCCAGCAGCTTCGGAGATGGCTACACCTTC.